Each of the 20 T cell receptor beta chains below was sequenced from the same sample in a study of T cells in Graves' hyperthyroidism and ophthalmopathy. What was amplified from RNA transcripts were TCR beta CDR3 regions. First-round RT-PCR targeting the TCR CDR3 was performed with the HTBI primer set. MiXCR was run by TCRdb on the multiplex PCR reads, yielding one entry per CDR3 protein. The table lists about 350,000 distinct CDR3 sequences, approximately 18% of them singletons. Sequenced input: blood. These receptor sequences come from a woman in her 40s with Graves' ophthalmopathy.

In this sample, this clonotype turned up many times. The chain has TRBV20-1 and TRBJ2-7, with a possible D match to TRBD2 (7 bases). V gave up 2 bases and J gave up 6 bases, with 8 bases separating them. The CDR3 spans 11 residues. Germline CDR1 DFQATT, CDR2 SNEGSKA (reference sequence). CDR3 amino acids: CSARRGAEQYF. CDR3 DNA: TGCAGTGCTAGACGGGGGGCCGAGCAGTACTTC.

The chain couples TRBV28 to TRBJ1-1; D is possibly TRBD1 (6 bases). Germline V CDR1 and CDR2: MDHEN, SYDVKM. The CDR3 consists of 16 residues. V dropped 7 bases and J dropped 0 bases, with 18 bases sitting between them. CDR3 DNA: TGTGCCAGCACCGCCCGGACAGAGAAAATGAACACTGAAGCTTTCTTT. It is translated as CASTARTEKMNTEAFF.

The chain carries TRBV6-1 and TRBJ2-7, with D maybe TRBD1 (5 bases). There are 13 residues in the CDR3. Germline CDR1 and CDR2: MNHNS and SASEGT. Trimming removed 11 bases at V and 4 bases at J, with 18 bases between. CDR3: CAVRRVVGYEQYF. CDR3 coding DNA: TGTGCCGTCCGCAGGGTGGTCGGTTACGAGCAGTACTTC.

This clonotype was observed at least ten times. The genes are TRBV28 and TRBJ2-7; 10 nucleotides line up with TRBD2. This CDR3 has 17 amino acids. Looked up from germline, CDR1 is MDHEN and CDR2 is SYDVKM. With 3 bases clipped from V and 2 bases from J, the junction kept 10 bases outside the gene matches. CDR3 DNA: TGTGCCAGCAGTTTCCTAGCGGGAGTCCATAAGACCTACGAGCAGTACTTC. Encoded protein: CASSFLAGVHKTYEQYF.

This clonotype has a count of ten or more. The chain recombines TRBV15 with TRBJ2-2; D possibly corresponds to TRBD1 (6 bases). From germline, CDR1 is LNHNV and CDR2 YYDKDF (reference sequence). There are 14 residues in the CDR3. V was clipped by 4 bases and J by 6 bases, with 12 bases between them. This CDR3 is CATSKGGNAGELFF. The CDR3 region has the DNA TGTGCCACCAGCAAAGGGGGTAACGCCGGGGAGCTGTTTTTT. The variable domain in full, with the rest retrieved from reference TRBV15 and TRBJ2-2, is DAMVIQNPRYQVTQFGKPVTLSCSQTLNHNVMYWYQQKSSQAPKLLFHYYDKDFNNEADTPDNFQSRRPNTSFCFLDIRSPGLGDTAMYLCATSKGGNAGELFFGEGSRLTVL.

This clonotype was seen ten or more times. J is TRBJ1-2 and V is TRBV6-5; TRBD1 matches 9 bases. V gave up 6 bases and J gave up 8 bases; unmatched junction bases: 4. The germline CDR1 and CDR2 sequences are MNHEY and SVGAGI. This CDR3 comprises 12 residues. Here the CDR3 reads CASRTGGRGYTF. The CDR3 DNA reads as TGTGCCAGCAGAACAGGGGGCCGGGGCTACACCTTC.

The gene calls are TRBV7-6 and TRBJ1-5, with 11 bases identical to TRBD1. In germline, CDR1 is SGHVS, CDR2 FNYEAQ. V gave up 5 bases and J gave up 4 bases; unmatched junction bases: 13. The CDR3 has 18 residues. The CDR3 DNA is TGTGCCAGCAGCCTACACCTGGACAGGGGGCCAGAAAATCAGCCCCAGCATTTT. This gives the protein CASSLHLDRGPENQPQHF.

This clonotype has a count of ten or more. The gene calls are TRBV30 and TRBJ2-7, with 7 bases fitting TRBD2. With 3 bases clipped from V and 2 bases from J, the junction kept 7 bases outside the gene matches. The CDR3 has 14 residues. Germline V gene data show CDR1 as GTSNPN and CDR2 as SVGIG (reference sequence). In DNA, the CDR3 is TGTGCCTGGAGCGGGGCGGGAGCGACCTACGAGCAGTACTTC. It is translated as CAWSGAGATYEQYF.

This clonotype has ten or more counts. This chain links TRBV30 with TRBJ2-7; 11 bases are shared with TRBD2. With V trimmed by 0 bases and J by 3 bases, 4 bases remained unmatched. Germline loops: CDR1 GTSNPN, CDR2 SVGIG (reference sequence). The CDR3 is 15 residues long. CDR3 region: CAWSVGLAGHYEQYF. In nucleotides, the CDR3 is TGTGCCTGGAGTGTAGGACTAGCGGGCCACTACGAGCAGTACTTC. The variable domain in full, completed from reference TRBV30 and TRBJ2-7, reads SQTIHQWPATLVQPVGSPLSLECTVEGTSNPNLYWYRQAAGRGLQLLFYSVGIGQISSEVPQNLSASRPQDRQFILSSKKLLLSDSGFYLCAWSVGLAGHYEQYFGPGTRLTVT.

This chain connects TRBV12-5 to TRBJ2-7; D is unresolved. This CDR3 comprises 13 residues. Germline V CDR1 and CDR2: LGHNT, FRNRAP. Trimming shortened V by 2 bases and J by 5 bases, and 10 bases separated the two germline ends. The CDR3 region has the DNA TGTGCTAGTGGTTTGAAAATCGGCGACGAGCAGTACTTC. Residues: CASGLKIGDEQYF.

Ten or more counts support this clonotype. The chain couples TRBV30 to TRBJ2-5, with D perhaps matching TRBD2 (6 bases). V was shortened by 3 bases and J by 5 bases, with 16 bases between the two germline ends. The CDR3 sequence is 14 residues long. Germline-derived CDR1 and CDR2 are GTSNPN and SVGIG (reference sequence). CDR3: CAWRPTTGGETQYF. In DNA form, the CDR3 reads TGTGCCTGGAGACCAACTACAGGAGGGGAGACCCAGTACTTC. The full variable domain, completed using reference TRBV30 and TRBJ2-5, is SQTIHQWPATLVQPVGSPLSLECTVEGTSNPNLYWYRQAAGRGLQLLFYSVGIGQISSEVPQNLSASRPQDRQFILSSKKLLLSDSGFYLCAWRPTTGGETQYFGPGTRLLVL.

V and J are TRBV6-1 and TRBJ1-5; D remains unclear. The ends were cut back, 8 bases at V and 3 bases at J, with 17 bases in the middle. The CDR3 length is 15 residues. CDR1 and CDR2 from the germline V gene are MNHNS and SASEGT. The CDR3 region has the DNA TGTGCCAGCGCTTCGGCGGCGGGGATCAATCAGCCCCAGCATTTT. Its protein is CASASAAGINQPQHF.

The table lists this clonotype with many counts. V gene TRBV4-3 combines with J gene TRBJ1-1; D is possibly TRBD1 (6 bases). Trimming removed 0 bases at V and 5 bases at J, with 13 bases between. The V gene's germline CDR1 is LGHNA and CDR2 YSLEER. This CDR3 has 15 amino acids. The CDR3 sequence: CASSQDLGQGTEAFF. The CDR3 DNA follows: TGCGCCAGCAGCCAAGATCTCGGGCAGGGGACTGAAGCTTTCTTT.

This clonotype showed up just a few times. CDR3 in amino acids: CASSSRQGYTEAFF. In DNA form, the CDR3 reads TGTGCCAGCAGTTCGAGACAGGGGTATACTGAAGCTTTCTTT. V and J are TRBV6-5 and TRBJ1-1, with 8 nucleotides matching TRBD1. CDR3 length: 14 amino acids. Trimming took 4 bases from V and 5 from J; bases not matched to a gene: 6. The germline gives CDR1 MNHEY, CDR2 SVGAGI.

This clonotype was seen a few times. Relative to the germline gene, one junction end is altered; a read error may explain this. V and J are TRBV7-8 and TRBJ1-2; no clear D. The CDR3 loop spans 13 amino acids. The germline V gene has CDR1 SGHVS and CDR2 FQNEAQ. The CDR3 nucleotides are TGTGCCAGCAGTTTCGGGCCTAACTATGGCTACATCTTC. Its translation: CASSFGPNYGYIF.

This clonotype was recorded at least ten times. The chain has TRBV11-2 and TRBJ1-2, with D perhaps matching TRBD1 (6 bases). V lost 7 bases, J lost 0 bases, and 15 bases lay in between. CDR3 length: 15 amino acids. Germline V lookup: CDR1 SGHAT, CDR2 FQNNGV. The CDR3 is CASTKPGAANYGYTF. CDR3 bases: TGTGCCAGCACCAAACCGGGGGCAGCTAACTATGGCTACACCTTC. Variable domain in full (rest from reference TRBV11-2 and TRBJ1-2): EAGVAQSPRYKIIEKRQSVAFWCNPISGHATLYWYQQILGQGPKLLIQFQNNGVVDDSQLPKDRFSAERLKGVDSTLKIQPAKLEDSAVYLCASTKPGAANYGYTFGSGTRLTVV.

This clonotype was seen at least ten times. V gene TRBV28 combines with J gene TRBJ2-4, with 7 positions matching TRBD2. Per germline, CDR1 MDHEN and CDR2 SYDVKM. V lost 9 bases to trimming and J lost 8 bases; unmatched junction nucleotides: 10. The CDR3 length is 13 residues. The CDR3 DNA reads as TGTGCCAGTGGTGGGAGGGCCTCGTACATTCAGTACTTC. Translated, it gives CASGGRASYIQYF. Combining the CDR3 with reference TRBV28 and TRBJ2-4 gives the whole variable domain DVKVTQSSRYLVKRTGEKVFLECVQDMDHENMFWYRQDPGLGLRLIYFSYDVKMKEKGDIPEGYSVSREKKERFSLILESASTNQTSMYLCASGGRASYIQYFGAGTRLSVL.

This clonotype was seen a few times. A much larger clone sits a single nucleotide away, making a read error possible. The chain uses TRBV27 and TRBJ2-7; TRBD2 aligns across 7 bases. The germline V gene has CDR1 MNHEY and CDR2 SMNVEV (reference sequence). The junction had 10 bases not matched to a gene; V was cut back by 2 bases and J by 3 bases. The CDR3 loop spans 16 amino acids. The CDR3 DNA reads as TGTGCCAGCAGTTTAAAACCCAGCGGGGAAATCTACGAGCAGTACTTC. Its translation: CASSLKPSGEIYEQYF.

This clonotype was seen many times. The CDR3 bases are TGTGCCAGCAGTTACTATTCGGGGCAGGGGCTTGACGAGCAGTACTTC. This gives the protein CASSYYSGQGLDEQYF. The chain uses TRBV6-5 and TRBJ2-7, with a tentative D call TRBD1 (6 bases). Germline V gene lookup returns CDR1 MNHEY and CDR2 SVGAGI. Trimming took off 1 base at V and 5 bases at J, with 18 bases between the two ends. The CDR3 contains 16 residues.

About this clonotype: Relative to the germline gene, one junction end is altered; a read error may explain this. The rearrangement links TRBV9 to TRBJ2-5; D ambiguous. CDR1 is SGDLS, CDR2 YYNGEE, per germline. The CDR3 totals 12 residues. The CDR3 loop is CASSADDITLYF. Written as DNA, the CDR3 is TGTGCCAGCAGCGCGGATGACATTACCCTGTACTTC.